One sample yielded the 7 T cell receptor beta chains listed below, sequenced in a study of T cell repertoires in cytomegalovirus infection. No cognate antigen is known for these TCRs. TCRdb reanalysed the reads using MiXCR and keeps one entry per CDR3 protein. This sample has about 130,000 distinct CDR3 sequences; about 31% occur once, and the top ten carry 45% to 65%. The sample was CD8+ T cells from cultured PBMCs, taken from culture after CMV antigen stimulation. These receptors were obtained from a human donor in good health (CMV status not recorded). Some clones in this sample may be carry-over from other donors' samples.

This clonotype was seen repeatedly, ten times or more. The V gene is TRBV7-2, the J gene TRBJ2-7; D is possibly TRBD1 (6 bases). Germline lookup yields CDR1 SGHTA and CDR2 FQGNSA. Deletions cut 2 bases from V and 4 bases from J, with 12 bases between. CDR3 size: 14 residues. CDR3 coding DNA: TGTGCCAGCAGCTTACCAGGGGCGGGTTACGAGCAGTACTTC. This gives the protein CASSLPGAGYEQYF.

This clonotype was seen more than once but under ten times. The chain is built from TRBV12-3 or TRBV12-4 and TRBJ2-3, with TRBD2 matching over 8 bases. The CDR3 covers 15 residues. V gave up 4 bases and J gave up 6 bases; unmatched junction bases: 9. The CDR3: CASSSGGASADTQYF. The CDR3 bases are TGTGCCAGCAGTTCGGGGGGGGCTAGCGCCGATACGCAGTATTTT.

This clonotype was detected a few times. The V gene is TRBV7-4, the J gene TRBJ2-5, with D perhaps TRBD2 (7 bases). The CDR3 spans 15 residues. The germline V gene has CDR1 SGHVT and CDR2 SQSDAQ. The germline V and J ends were trimmed by 4 bases and 4 bases, with 16 bases remaining between them. In DNA form, the CDR3 reads TGTGCCAGCAGCTCCCTGGCGGGGGCTGGAGAGACCCAGTACTTC. Translation gives CASSSLAGAGETQYF.

Only a few counts were recorded for this clonotype. V is TRBV4-1 and J is TRBJ1-1, with D possibly TRBD1 on 6 matching bases. V was shortened by 0 bases and J by 1 base, with 9 bases between the two germline ends. CDR1 is MGHRA, CDR2 YSYEKL, per germline. The CDR3 sequence is 15 residues long. The CDR3 protein is CASSQERQENTEAFF. The CDR3 DNA reads TGCGCCAGCAGCCAAGAGCGACAGGAGAACACTGAAGCTTTCTTT.

This clonotype was counted a few times. The chain carries TRBV2 and TRBJ1-2; D uncertain. Germline V CDR1 and CDR2: SNHLY, FYNNEI. The V gene lost 10 bases and the J gene lost 2 bases, with 11 bases spanning the gap. This CDR3 has 12 residues. The CDR3 spells CATVTLNYGYTF. In DNA, the CDR3 is TGTGCCACCGTCACCCTAAACTATGGCTACACCTTC.

Only a few counts were recorded for this clonotype. The genes are TRBV12-3 or TRBV12-4 and TRBJ2-1; D is uncertain. The germline V and J ends were trimmed by 3 bases and 6 bases, with 18 bases remaining between them. This CDR3 comprises 16 residues. CDR3 nucleotides: TGTGCCAGCAGTTTCTTCCCGTCTGTTGCTCCCAATGAGCAGTTCTTC. Protein sequence: CASSFFPSVAPNEQFF.

The genes are TRBV5-6 and TRBJ1-6, with D uncertain. The germline V gene encodes CDR1 SGHDT and CDR2 YYEEEE. Trimming removed 0 bases at V and 7 bases at J, with 17 bases between. The CDR3 runs to 17 residues. CDR3 loop: CASSLERTARLNSPLHF. The CDR3 nucleotides read TGTGCCAGCAGCTTGGAGAGGACGGCCCGTTTAAATTCACCCCTCCACTTT. The variable domain in full, with the rest retrieved from reference TRBV5-6 and TRBJ1-6, is DAGVTQSPTHLIKTRGQQVTLRCSPKSGHDTVSWYQQALGQGPQFIFQYYEEEERQRGNFPDRFSGHQFPNYSSELNVNALLLGDSALYLCASSLERTARLNSPLHFGNGTRLTVT.